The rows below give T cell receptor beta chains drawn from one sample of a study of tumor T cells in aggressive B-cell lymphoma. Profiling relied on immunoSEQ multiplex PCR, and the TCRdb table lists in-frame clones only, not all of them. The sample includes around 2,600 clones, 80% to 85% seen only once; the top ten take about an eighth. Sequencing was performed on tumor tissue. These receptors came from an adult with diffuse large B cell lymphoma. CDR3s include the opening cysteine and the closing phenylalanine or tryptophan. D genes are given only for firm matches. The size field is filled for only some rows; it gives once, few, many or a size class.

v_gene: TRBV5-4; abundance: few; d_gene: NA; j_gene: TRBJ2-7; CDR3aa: CASSLGVGGYEQYF; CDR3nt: TGTGCCAGCAGCTTGGGAGTGGGGGGATACGAGCAGTACTTC
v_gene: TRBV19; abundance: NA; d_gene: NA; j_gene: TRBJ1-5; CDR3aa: CASSFREGGNQPQHF; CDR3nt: TGTGCCAGTAGTTTCAGGGAGGGGGGCAATCAGCCCCAGCATTTT
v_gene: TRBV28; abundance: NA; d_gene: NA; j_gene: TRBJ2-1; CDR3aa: CASSLPTSYNEQFF; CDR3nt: TGTGCCAGCAGTTTACCGACTAGTTACAATGAGCAGTTCTTC
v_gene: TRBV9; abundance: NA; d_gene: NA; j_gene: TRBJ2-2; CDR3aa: CASSATNANTGELFF; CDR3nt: TGTGCCAGCAGCGCGACAAACGCGAACACCGGGGAGCTGTTTTTT
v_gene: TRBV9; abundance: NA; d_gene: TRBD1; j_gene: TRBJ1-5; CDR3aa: CASSVGTGGNQPQHF; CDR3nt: TGTGCCAGCAGCGTAGGGACAGGAGGCAATCAGCCCCAGCATTTT
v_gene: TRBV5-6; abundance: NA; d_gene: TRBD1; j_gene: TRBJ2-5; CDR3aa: CASSVLGQGRETQYF; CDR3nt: TGTGCCAGCAGCGTACTGGGACAGGGACGAGAGACCCAGTACTTC
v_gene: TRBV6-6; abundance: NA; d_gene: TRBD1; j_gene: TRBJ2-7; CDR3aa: CASTLSPGTGVYEQYF; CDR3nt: TGTGCCAGCACCCTATCCCCCGGGACAGGCGTATACGAGCAGTACTTC
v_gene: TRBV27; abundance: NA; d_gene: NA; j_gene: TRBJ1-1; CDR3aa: CASSLYQGMNTEAFF; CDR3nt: TGTGCCAGCAGTTTGTACCAGGGGATGAACACTGAAGCTTTCTTT
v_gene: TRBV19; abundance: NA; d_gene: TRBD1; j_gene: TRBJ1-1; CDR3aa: CACGTGGNAFF; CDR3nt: TGTGCCTGCGGGACAGGGGGTAACGCTTTCTTT
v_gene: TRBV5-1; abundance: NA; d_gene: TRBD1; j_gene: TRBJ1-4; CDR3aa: CASSPGQGKNEKLFF; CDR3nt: TGCGCCAGCAGCCCCGGACAGGGAAAGAATGAAAAACTGTTTTTT
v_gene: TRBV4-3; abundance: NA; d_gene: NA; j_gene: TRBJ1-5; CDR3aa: CASSQHRENQPQHF; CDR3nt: TGCGCCAGCAGCCAACACAGGGAAAATCAGCCCCAGCATTTT
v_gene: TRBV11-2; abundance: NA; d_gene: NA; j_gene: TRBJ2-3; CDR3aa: CASSQGHISTDTQYF; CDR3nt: TGTGCCAGCAGCCAGGGACATATTAGCACAGATACGCAGTATTTT
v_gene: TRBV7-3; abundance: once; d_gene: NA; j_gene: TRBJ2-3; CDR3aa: CASSSSAGDTQYF; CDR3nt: TGTGCCAGCAGCTCTTCTGCGGGAGATACGCAGTATTTT
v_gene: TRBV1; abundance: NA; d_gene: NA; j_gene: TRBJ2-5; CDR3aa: CTSSHPHLPLAGAQETQYF; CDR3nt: TGCACCAGCAGCCATCCCCACCTTCCCCTAGCGGGGGCCCAAGAGACCCAGTACTTC
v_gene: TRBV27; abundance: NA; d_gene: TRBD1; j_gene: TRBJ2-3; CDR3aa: CASKMTGAPTDTQYF; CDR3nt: TGTGCCAGCAAGATGACAGGGGCACCCACAGATACGCAGTATTTT
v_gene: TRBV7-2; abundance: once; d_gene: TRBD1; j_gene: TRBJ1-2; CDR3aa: CASSPLLGQGHGYTF; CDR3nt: TGTGCCAGTAGCCCTCTGCTGGGACAGGGCCATGGCTACACCTTC
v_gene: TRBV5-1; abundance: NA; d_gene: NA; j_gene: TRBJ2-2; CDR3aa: CASSLAYRSGELFF; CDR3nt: TGCGCCAGCAGCTTGGCTTATAGATCCGGGGAGCTGTTTTTT
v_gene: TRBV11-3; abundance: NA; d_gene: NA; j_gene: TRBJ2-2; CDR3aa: CASSPGQNTGELFF; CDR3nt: TGTGCCAGCAGCCCCGGACAGAACACCGGGGAGCTATTTTTT
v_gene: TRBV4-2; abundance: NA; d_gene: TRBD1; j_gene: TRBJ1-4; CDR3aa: CASSLEGAGEKLFF; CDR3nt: TGTGCCAGCAGCTTGGAGGGGGCGGGTGAAAAACTGTTTTTT
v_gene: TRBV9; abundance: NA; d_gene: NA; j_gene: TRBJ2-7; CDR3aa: CASSVAVQGRYEQYF; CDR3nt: TGTGCCAGCAGCGTAGCTGTGCAGGGCAGATACGAGCAGTACTTC
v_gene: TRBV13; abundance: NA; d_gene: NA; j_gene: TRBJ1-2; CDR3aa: CASSFRQDYGYTF; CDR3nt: TGTGCCAGCAGCTTCAGACAGGACTATGGCTACACCTTC
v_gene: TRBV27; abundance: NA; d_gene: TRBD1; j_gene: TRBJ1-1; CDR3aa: CASSWGWGQGGTEAFF; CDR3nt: TGTGCCAGCAGTTGGGGCTGGGGACAGGGAGGTACTGAAGCTTTCTTT
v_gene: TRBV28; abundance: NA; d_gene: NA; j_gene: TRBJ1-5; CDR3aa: CASQQGVGNQPQHF; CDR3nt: TGTGCCAGCCAACAGGGTGTAGGCAATCAGCCCCAGCATTTT
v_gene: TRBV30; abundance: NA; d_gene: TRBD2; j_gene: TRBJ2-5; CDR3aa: CAWSRGGRETQYF; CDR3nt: TGTGCCTGGAGTCGGGGGGGCAGGGAGACCCAGTACTTC
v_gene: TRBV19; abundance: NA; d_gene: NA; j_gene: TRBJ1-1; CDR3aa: CASSVTGSRTEAFF; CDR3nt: TGTGCCAGTAGTGTAACAGGATCAAGGACTGAAGCTTTCTTT
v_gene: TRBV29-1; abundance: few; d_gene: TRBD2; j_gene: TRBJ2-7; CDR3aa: CSVGGRTLGEQYF; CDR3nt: TGCAGCGTGGGGGGGAGGACACTGGGAGAGCAGTACTTC
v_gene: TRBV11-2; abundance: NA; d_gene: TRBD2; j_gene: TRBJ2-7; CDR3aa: CASSLVWSSGTSYEQYF; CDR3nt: TGTGCCAGCAGCTTAGTGTGGTCTAGCGGGACCTCCTACGAGCAGTACTTC